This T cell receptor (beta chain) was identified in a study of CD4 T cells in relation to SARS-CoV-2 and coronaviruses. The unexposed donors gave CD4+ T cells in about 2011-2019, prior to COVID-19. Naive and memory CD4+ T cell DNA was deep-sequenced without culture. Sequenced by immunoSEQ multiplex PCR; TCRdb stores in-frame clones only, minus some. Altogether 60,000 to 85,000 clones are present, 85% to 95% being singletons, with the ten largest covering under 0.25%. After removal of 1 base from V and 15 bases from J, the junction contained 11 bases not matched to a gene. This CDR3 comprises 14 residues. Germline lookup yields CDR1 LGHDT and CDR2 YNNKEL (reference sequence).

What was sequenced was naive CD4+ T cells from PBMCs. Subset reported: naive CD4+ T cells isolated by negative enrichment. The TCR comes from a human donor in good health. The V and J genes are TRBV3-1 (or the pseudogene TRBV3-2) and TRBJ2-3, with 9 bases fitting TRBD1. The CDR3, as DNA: TGTGCCAGCAGCCAAGGGAGGGGGACAGGGAATGACTATTTT. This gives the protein CASSQGRGTGNDYF.